This entry lists 13 T cell receptor beta chains sequenced from one sample in a study of blood T cell repertoires in COVID-19. Clones were sequenced by immunoSEQ multiplex PCR, and TCRdb holds only the in-frame ones, with some missing. The sample contains over 50,000 clones, approximately 86% of which appear only once. Input material: peripheral blood. Receptors were obtained from a human donor in a cohort sampled during active COVID-19.

The V and J genes are TRBV9 and TRBJ2-6; no firm D call. The CDR3 is 15 amino acids. Germline assignment: CDR1 SGDLS and CDR2 YYNGEE. Trimming left V 7 bases short and J 2 bases short, with 13 bases between. The CDR3 loop is CASGSHNPGANVLTF. The CDR3 nucleotides read TGTGCCAGCGGCTCACATAACCCTGGGGCCAACGTCCTGACTTTC.

The chain links TRBV21-1 to TRBJ2-5; the table assigns TRBD1, which was not confirmed against the DNA. TRBV21-1 is termed a pseudogene. The CDR3 has 16 residues. CDR3 loop: CASSKVDRVVRETQYF. CDR3 DNA: TGTGCCAGCAGCAAAGTCGACAGGGTAGTCCGAGAGACCCAGTACTTC.

V gene TRBV5-1 combines with J gene TRBJ1-4; no reliable D call. V lost 0 bases and J 12 bases, leaving 21 bases between the germline ends. CDR1 is SGHRS and CDR2 is YFSETQ in the germline V gene. The CDR3 is made up of 16 amino acids. The CDR3 is CASSLVTGPGGQELFF. The CDR3 DNA reads as TGCGCCAGCAGCTTGGTGACGGGCCCAGGAGGCCAAGAACTGTTTTTT.

This clone was counted a single time. The J gene is TRBJ1-2, the V gene TRBV27, with D tentatively TRBD1 (5 bases). Germline CDR1 reads MNHEY; CDR2 reads SMNVEV (reference sequence). CDR3 length: 16 amino acids. The V end lost 4 bases, the J end lost 8 bases, and 23 bases lay between the germline ends. In nucleotides, the CDR3 is TGTGCCAGCAGTTCCCCGGGACGGACTAAGGTGGGCGGCTACACCTTC. Encoded protein: CASSSPGRTKVGGYTF.

The chain employs TRBV11-2 and TRBJ1-1; 7 bases match TRBD1. The germline CDR1 and CDR2 sequences are SGHAT and FQNNGV. This CDR3 spans 14 amino acids. The J segment lost 0 bases and the V segment lost 4 bases, leaving 2 bases of the junction unmatched. The CDR3, as DNA: TGTGCCAGCAGCTCAGGGGGACTGAACACTGAAGCTTTCTTT. Its protein product is CASSSGGLNTEAFF.

The chain uses TRBV11-2 and TRBJ2-3, with 7 nucleotides matching TRBD1. V was pared by 1 base and J by 4 bases, with 5 bases of the junction left unmatched. The germline gives CDR1 SGHAT, CDR2 FQNNGV. The CDR3 totals 15 residues. The CDR3 DNA follows: TGTGCCAGCAGCTTAGGAGGGGGCGAGGCAGATACGCAGTATTTT. Translation gives CASSLGGGEADTQYF.

This chain uses TRBV3-1 (or the pseudogene TRBV3-2) with TRBJ1-3; TRBD1 might be the D (5 bases). This CDR3 is 17 amino acids long. CDR1 and CDR2 (germline): LGHDT, YNNKEL (reference sequence). V lost 3 bases, J lost 0 bases, and 15 bases lay in between. DNA for the CDR3: TGTGCCAGCAGCCACAAACCAACGACAGCCTCTGGAAACACCATATATTTT. It encodes CASSHKPTTASGNTIYF.

The chain carries TRBV5-6 and TRBJ2-4; D not certain. Looked up from germline, CDR1 is SGHDT and CDR2 is YYEEEE. V dropped 1 base and J dropped 0 bases, with 5 bases sitting between them. There are 14 residues in the CDR3. In nucleotides, the CDR3 is TGTGCCAGCAGCTTGTTCCAAGCCAAAAACATTCAGTACTTC. This codes for CASSLFQAKNIQYF.

The chain links TRBV11-2 to TRBJ1-2; tentative D call: TRBD1 (6 bases). V was shortened by 0 bases and J by 4 bases, with 12 bases between the two germline ends. The length of the CDR3 is 15 residues. Germline CDR1 and CDR2: SGHAT and FQNNGV. CDR3 sequence reads: CASSLEGSGVYGYTF. In DNA form, the CDR3 reads TGTGCCAGCAGCTTAGAAGGTTCAGGGGTCTATGGCTACACCTTC.

The rearrangement joins TRBV4-2 to TRBJ2-1; TRBD2 aligns across 9 bases. The CDR3 consists of 14 residues. CDR1 and CDR2 (germline): LGHNA, YNFKEQ. With 4 bases clipped from V and 4 bases from J, the junction kept 2 bases outside the gene matches. Here the CDR3 reads CASSPSGKYNEQFF. CDR3 bases: TGTGCCAGCAGCCCTAGCGGGAAATACAATGAGCAGTTCTTC.

The chain carries TRBV6-5 and TRBJ2-7, with 9 bases aligning to TRBD2. V shed 6 bases and J 6 bases; nucleotides not matched to a gene: 6. CDR3 length: 13 residues. Germline assignment: CDR1 MNHEY and CDR2 SVGAGI. CDR3 DNA: TGTGCCAGCAGATGGACTAGCGTGGGCGAGCAGTACTTC. Translation gives CASRWTSVGEQYF.

The chain is built from TRBV6-2 or TRBV6-3 and TRBJ2-3; TRBD2 might be the D (6 bases). The CDR3 extends over 14 amino acids. Per germline, CDR1 MNHEY and CDR2 SVGEGT. Between the trimmed V and J ends, which lost 2 bases and 2 bases, there was a span of 8 bases. Here the CDR3 DNA reads TGTGCCAGCAGTTACGGGGACTCCACAGATACGCAGTATTTT. It translates to CASSYGDSTDTQYF.

The genes are TRBV28 and TRBJ1-6; 11 nucleotides match TRBD1. Germline lookup yields CDR1 MDHEN and CDR2 SYDVKM. With 3 bases clipped from V and 9 bases from J, the junction kept 4 bases outside the gene matches. The CDR3 is made up of 15 amino acids. Here the CDR3 DNA reads TGTGCCAGCAGTTTTAGGGGACAGGGGGGTTCACCCCTCCACTTT. Its translation is CASSFRGQGGSPLHF.